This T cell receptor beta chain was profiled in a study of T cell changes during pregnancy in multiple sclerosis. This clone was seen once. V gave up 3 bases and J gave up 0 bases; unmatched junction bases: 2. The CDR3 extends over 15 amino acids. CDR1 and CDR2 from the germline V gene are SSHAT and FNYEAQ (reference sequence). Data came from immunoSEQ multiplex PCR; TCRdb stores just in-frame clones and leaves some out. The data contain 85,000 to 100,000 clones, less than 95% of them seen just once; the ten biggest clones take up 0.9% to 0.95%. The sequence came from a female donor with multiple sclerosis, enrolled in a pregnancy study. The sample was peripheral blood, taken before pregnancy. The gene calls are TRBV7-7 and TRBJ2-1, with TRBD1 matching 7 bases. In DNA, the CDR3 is TGTGCCAGCAGCTTCCGGGACAGCTCCTACAATGAGCAGTTCTTC. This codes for CASSFRDSSYNEQFF.